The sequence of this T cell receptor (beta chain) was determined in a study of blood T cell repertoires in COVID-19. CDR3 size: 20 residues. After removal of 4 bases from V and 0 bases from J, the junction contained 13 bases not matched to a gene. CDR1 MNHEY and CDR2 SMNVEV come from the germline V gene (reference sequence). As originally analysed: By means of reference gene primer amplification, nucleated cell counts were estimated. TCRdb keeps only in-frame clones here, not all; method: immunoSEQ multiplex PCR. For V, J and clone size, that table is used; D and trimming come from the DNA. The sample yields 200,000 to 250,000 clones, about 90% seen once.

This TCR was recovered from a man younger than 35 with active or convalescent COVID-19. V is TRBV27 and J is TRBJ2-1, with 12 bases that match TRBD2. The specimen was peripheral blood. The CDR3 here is CASSSKGTSGRQISYNEQFF. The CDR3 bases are TGTGCCAGCAGTTCGAAAGGGACTAGCGGGCGACAGATCTCCTACAATGAGCAGTTCTTC.